Below, 20 T cell receptor beta chains from the same sample are listed, as sequenced in a study of blood T cell repertoires in COVID-19. Method: immunoSEQ multiplex PCR; TCRdb's copy keeps in-frame clones and lacks some. This sample carries approximately 320,000 clones, roughly nine tenths of them seen once, and the ten largest clones take around 2.6%. Sequenced: PBMCs or T cells enriched from blood (not recorded which). Source of these receptors: a man in his 60s who had recovered from COVID-19.

The chain employs TRBV11-3 and TRBJ2-6; 8 bases match TRBD1. J lost 2 bases, V lost 5 bases, and 2 bases had no gene match. Germline V gene sequence: CDR1 SGHNT, CDR2 YENEEA. CDR3 length: 15 amino acids. CDR3: CASSPGGPGANVLTF. The DNA of the CDR3 is TGTGCCAGCAGCCCAGGGGGCCCTGGGGCCAACGTCCTGACTTTC.

V and J are TRBV29-1 and TRBJ2-5; D gene ambiguous. The CDR3 is 12 amino acids. V lost 7 bases to trimming and J lost 1 base, with 10 bases between them. The V gene's germline CDR1 is SQVTM and CDR2 ANQGSEA. CDR3 sequence reads: CSGKQTQETQYF. CDR3 in DNA: TGCAGCGGGAAACAGACCCAAGAGACCCAGTACTTC.

This chain's CDR3 is CASSTTGTVNTEAFF. The CDR3 DNA sequence: TGTGCCAGCAGCACCACCGGGACAGTAAACACTGAAGCTTTCTTT. The V and J genes are TRBV7-3 and TRBJ1-1, with 7 bases aligning to TRBD1. V lost 5 bases and J lost 2; bases outside the gene matches: 8. The CDR3 runs 15 residues. Germline V CDR1 and CDR2: SGHTA, FQGTGA.

The V gene is TRBV12-5, the J gene TRBJ1-1; D might be TRBD1 (5 bases). Germline CDR1 LGHNT, CDR2 FRNRAP. Trimming stripped 3 bases from V and 5 bases from J, with 10 bases between. This CDR3 contains 13 residues. CDR3 amino acids: CASGLMGGTEAFF. CDR3 DNA sequence: TGTGCTAGTGGTTTAATGGGGGGGACTGAAGCTTTCTTT.

The V call is TRBV19, the J call TRBJ2-2, with 8 bases lining up with TRBD2. Unmatched junction bases numbered 4, after V lost 6 bases and J lost 1 base. The germline V gene encodes CDR1 LNHDA and CDR2 SQIVND (reference sequence). CDR3 length: 15 amino acids. CDR3: CASRTGGLNTGELFF. The DNA of the CDR3 is TGTGCCAGTAGAACGGGGGGGTTGAACACCGGGGAGCTGTTTTTT.

This clone appeared once. V gene TRBV7-6 combines with J gene TRBJ2-7; 9 bases align to TRBD1. Germline V gene sequence: CDR1 SGHVS, CDR2 FNYEAQ. The ends lost 1 base at V and 6 bases at J; junction bases unmatched: 16. This CDR3 comprises 18 residues. CDR3 in amino acids: CASSLGWGFRDRDGEQYF. CDR3 nucleotide sequence: TGTGCCAGCAGCTTAGGGTGGGGGTTTCGGGACAGGGACGGCGAGCAGTACTTC.

This chain uses TRBV5-4 with TRBJ1-1; 8 bases agree with TRBD1. V lost 2 bases and J lost 1; bases outside the gene matches: 1. Germline V gene data show CDR1 as SGHNT and CDR2 as YYREEE (reference sequence). CDR3 length: 14 residues. CDR3 nucleotide sequence: TGTGCCAGCAGCTTCGGACAGGGGAACACTGAAGCTTTCTTT. This gives the protein CASSFGQGNTEAFF.

V gene TRBV21-1 combines with J gene TRBJ2-2; the table names TRBD2, a call not compared with the DNA. TRBV21-1 corresponds to a pseudogene. This CDR3 has 15 amino acids. CDR3 in DNA: TGTGCCAGCAGCAAGGCGGGGGCACGCGCCGGGGAGCTGTTTTTT. The encoded protein is CASSKAGARAGELFF.

This chain uses TRBV27 with TRBJ1-2; D not certain. The V gene's germline CDR1 is MNHEY and CDR2 SMNVEV (reference sequence). The CDR3 is 13 amino acids. Trimming left V 3 bases short and J 8 bases short, with 13 bases between. The DNA for the CDR3 is TGTGCCAGCAGTTTTAGGGAGAACAGCGGCTACACCTTC. Residues: CASSFRENSGYTF.

This clone has a single count. V is TRBV14 and J is TRBJ2-3, with 7 bases that match TRBD2. Germline assignment: CDR1 SGHDN and CDR2 FVKESK. This CDR3 spans 16 amino acids. The V and J ends lost 2 bases and 3 bases, in that order; junction bases with no gene match: 8. CDR3 region: CASSQLLAEVTDTQYF. The CDR3 DNA sequence: TGTGCCAGCAGCCAACTTCTAGCGGAAGTGACAGATACGCAGTATTTT. Full variable domain (outside the CDR3, taken from reference TRBV14 and TRBJ2-3): EAGVTQFPSHSVIEKGQTVTLRCDPISGHDNLYWYRRVMGKEIKFLLHFVKESKQDESGMPNNRFLAERTGGTYSTLKVQPAELEDSGVYFCASSQLLAEVTDTQYFGPGTRLTVL.

The gene calls are TRBV6-5 and TRBJ2-5; 9 bases map to TRBD2. The V gene's germline CDR1 is MNHEY and CDR2 SVGAGI. The CDR3 covers 14 residues. The trim removed 6 bases at V and 4 bases at J, leaving 6 bases unmatched. This chain's CDR3 is CASRVSGGGETQYF. The CDR3 DNA reads as TGTGCCAGCAGAGTTAGCGGGGGCGGAGAGACCCAGTACTTC.

V is TRBV6-5 and J is TRBJ1-6; D gene unclear. The CDR3 totals 13 residues. CDR1 is MNHEY, CDR2 SVGAGI, per germline. The V end lost 3 bases, the J end lost 10 bases, and 10 bases lay between the germline ends. CDR3 DNA: TGTGCCAGCAGTTATGAGGGCCGGTCACCCCTCCACTTT. This translates into CASSYEGRSPLHF.

V and J are TRBV28 and TRBJ2-7, with D unresolved. There are 11 residues in the CDR3. Germline V gene data show CDR1 as MDHEN and CDR2 as SYDVKM. Trimming pared 2 bases from V and 4 bases from J, leaving 3 bases between. The CDR3 protein is CASSLTYEQYF. The CDR3 nucleotides read TGTGCCAGCAGTTTAACTTACGAGCAGTACTTC.

The rearrangement joins TRBV4-1 to TRBJ2-1, with TRBD2 as a possible D gene (5 bases). V was clipped by 5 bases and J by 5 bases, with 16 bases between them. Germline assignment: CDR1 MGHRA and CDR2 YSYEKL. The CDR3 covers 15 residues. In DNA form, the CDR3 reads TGCGCCAGCAGCGCCCCGGCGGGTCCCCACAATGAGCAGTTCTTC. This sequence encodes CASSAPAGPHNEQFF.

The chain joins TRBV11-2 to TRBJ1-2; D is uncertain. The CDR3 contains 15 residues. Germline-derived CDR1 and CDR2 are SGHAT and FQNNGV. V lost 5 bases, J lost 4 bases, and 17 bases lay in between. CDR3 region: CASSAIQILPYGYTF. In nucleotides, the CDR3 is TGTGCCAGCAGCGCTATACAGATTCTTCCCTATGGCTACACCTTC.

The chain combines TRBV4-1 with TRBJ2-7; 9 nucleotides line up with TRBD2. Germline V gene sequence: CDR1 MGHRA, CDR2 YSYEKL. The CDR3 runs to 21 residues. With V trimmed by 2 bases and J by 1 base, 21 bases remained unmatched. CDR3 bases: TGCGCCAGCAGCCAATTTACTCTTTATAGCGGGAGTCCGCAAACGTCCTACGAGCAGTACTTC. Translating it yields CASSQFTLYSGSPQTSYEQYF.

CDR3 sequence (DNA): TGTGCCAGCAGCTTAGGACAGGGGTGGAGGCAAGAGACCCAGTACTTC. Encoded protein: CASSLGQGWRQETQYF. The chain combines TRBV7-2 with TRBJ2-5, with 8 nucleotides matching TRBD1. In germline, CDR1 is SGHTA, CDR2 FQGNSA. The CDR3 sequence is 16 residues long. V lost 1 base and J lost 2; bases outside the gene matches: 6.

The chain joins TRBV3-1 (or the pseudogene TRBV3-2) to TRBJ2-7; possible D gene TRBD1, 5 bases. In germline, CDR1 is LGHDT, CDR2 YNNKEL (reference sequence). The CDR3 length is 14 residues. Trimming shortened V by 2 bases and J by 3 bases, and 11 bases separated the two germline ends. This chain's CDR3 is CASSQFRDLYEQYF. As DNA, the CDR3 is TGTGCCAGCAGCCAATTCAGGGATCTCTACGAGCAGTACTTC.

CDR3 sequence: CASSSQLVSPETQYF. The CDR3 DNA sequence: TGTGCCAGCAGCTCCCAACTAGTTTCCCCAGAGACCCAGTACTTC. The V gene is TRBV3-1 (or the pseudogene TRBV3-2), the J gene TRBJ2-5, with a weak D call TRBD2 (5 bases). Germline V gene data show CDR1 as LGHDT and CDR2 as YNNKEL (reference sequence). There are 15 residues in the CDR3. The V and J ends lost 5 bases and 4 bases respectively, with 17 bases between them.

This clone was recorded a few times. V and J are TRBV25-1 and TRBJ1-5; D call uncertain. V lost 4 bases and J 4 bases, leaving 8 bases between the germline ends. CDR3 size: 13 residues. Germline lookup yields CDR1 MGHDK and CDR2 SYGVNS. The CDR3 DNA reads as TGTGCCAGCAGTGGGGGAGTTAATCAGCCCCAGCATTTT. Residues: CASSGGVNQPQHF.